This TCR beta chain came from a study of memory CD4+ T cells and cytomegalovirus serostatus. Looking at the study overall: Donors were healthy Belgian adults, some 10 CMV seropositive and fewer than 30 seronegative.

This clone was counted only a few times. Trimming stripped 4 bases from V and 0 bases from J, with 3 bases between. The length of the CDR3 is 12 residues. Germline V gene sequence: CDR1 MNHNS, CDR2 SASEGT. Single viable CD3+CD4+CD8-CD45RO+ cells were sorted as the memory CD4+ T cells. Profiling relied on immunoSEQ multiplex PCR, and the TCRdb table lists in-frame clones only, not all of them. Of about 29,000 clones listed, about 81% are singletons. The chain employs TRBV6-1 and TRBJ1-1, with no clear D. The sample comprised memory CD4+ T cells from blood. The sequence was collected from an adult in good health and CMV-seronegative. CDR3 nucleotide sequence: TGTGCCAGCAGTGTCCTGAACACTGAAGCTTTCTTT. Encoded protein: CASSVLNTEAFF.